This entry lists 20 T cell receptor beta chains sequenced from one sample in a study of T cells in Graves' hyperthyroidism and ophthalmopathy. Amplification yielded TCR beta CDR3 regions, with RNA transcripts as the source. First-round RT-PCR targeting the TCR CDR3 was performed with the HTBI primer set. TCRdb processed the multiplex PCR reads anew with MiXCR; each CDR3 protein has one entry. The table lists 500,000 or so distinct CDR3 sequences, about a sixth of them singletons. Sequenced: blood. The source is a young woman with Graves' ophthalmopathy.

The rearrangement uses TRBV28 and TRBJ2-1; 11 nucleotides line up with TRBD2. Germline trimming cut 6 bases from V and 15 bases from J; bases unmatched to any gene: 10. The CDR3 is 13 residues long. Germline lookup yields CDR1 MDHEN and CDR2 SYDVKM. The CDR3: CASSLSGRAFPFF. DNA for the CDR3: TGTGCCAGCAGCCTTAGCGGGAGGGCCTTCCCGTTCTTC.

This clonotype was seen many times. The chain uses TRBV6-1 and TRBJ1-1; D uncertain. The CDR3 runs to 15 residues. The germline CDR1 and CDR2 sequences are MNHNS and SASEGT. The V gene lost 6 bases and the J gene lost 1 base, with 15 bases spanning the gap. The CDR3 nucleotides read TGTGCCAGCAGCAGCCCATATCGGGGGAACACTGAAGCTTTCTTT. Protein product: CASSSPYRGNTEAFF.

This clonotype was counted at least ten times. This sequence joins TRBV30 and TRBJ1-1, with D tentatively TRBD1 (6 bases). Germline values: CDR1 GTSNPN, CDR2 SVGIG (reference sequence). The CDR3 extends over 13 amino acids. Trimming removed 3 bases at V and 7 bases at J, with 15 bases between. As DNA, the CDR3 is TGTGCCTGGAGGGGGCAGGGGCGTGGTGAAGCTTTCTTT. Translating it yields CAWRGQGRGEAFF. Together with reference TRBV30 and TRBJ1-1, the CDR3 gives the full variable domain: SQTIHQWPATLVQPVGSPLSLECTVEGTSNPNLYWYRQAAGRGLQLLFYSVGIGQISSEVPQNLSASRPQDRQFILSSKKLLLSDSGFYLCAWRGQGRGEAFFGQGTRLTVV.

The sample holds many counts of this clonotype. The chain couples TRBV29-1 to TRBJ2-1; 8 bases are shared with TRBD1. Germline assignment: CDR1 SQVTM and CDR2 ANQGSEA. J lost 9 bases, V lost 2 bases, and 3 bases had no gene match. CDR3 size: 12 residues. This chain's CDR3 is CSVEPTGAEQFF. For the CDR3, the DNA is TGCAGCGTTGAACCGACAGGGGCTGAGCAGTTCTTC.

Only a few counts were recorded for this clonotype. The V call is TRBV4-1, the J call TRBJ1-5; D is undetermined. V gave up 3 bases and J gave up 1 base, with 7 bases separating them. CDR1 MGHRA and CDR2 YSYEKL come from the germline V gene. The CDR3 sequence is 14 residues long. The CDR3 coding sequence is TGCGCCAGCAGCCACACGGACAGCAATCAGCCCCAGCATTTT. Amino acids: CASSHTDSNQPQHF.

The genes are TRBV6-2 or TRBV6-3 and TRBJ2-7; 9 positions match TRBD2. Germline trimming cut 2 bases from V and 5 bases from J; bases unmatched to any gene: 7. CDR1 is MNHEY, CDR2 SVGEGT, per germline. The CDR3 loop spans 15 amino acids. The CDR3 protein is CASSYGASGTNEQYF. DNA for the CDR3: TGTGCCAGCAGTTACGGTGCTAGCGGGACTAACGAGCAGTACTTC.

This clonotype has just a few counts. This sequence joins TRBV6-1 and TRBJ2-6; D is undetermined. CDR1 is MNHNS and CDR2 is SASEGT in the germline V gene. With 5 bases removed from V and 4 bases from J, the gap between germline ends came to 9 bases. The CDR3 extends over 14 amino acids. In DNA form, the CDR3 reads TGTGCCAGCAGTCCCTCGTGGGGGGCCAACGTCCTGACTTTC. Translated: CASSPSWGANVLTF.

This clonotype was picked up a small number of times. The rearrangement joins TRBV27 to TRBJ1-4; D perhaps matches TRBD1 (5 bases). Trimming took off 5 bases at V and 6 bases at J, with 10 bases between the two ends. Looked up from germline, CDR1 is MNHEY and CDR2 is SMNVEV (reference sequence). There are 13 residues in the CDR3. CDR3 amino acids: CASSHRTHEKLFF. The CDR3 nucleotides read TGTGCCAGCAGTCACAGGACACATGAAAAACTGTTTTTT.

Note on this clonotype: A clone one base away is much larger, so this may be a read error. In DNA, the CDR3 is TGTGCCAGCAGCCCGGAAGCGGAGGAAGAGACCCAGTACTTC. It translates to CASSPEAEEETQYF. The chain recombines TRBV7-2 with TRBJ2-5, with D maybe TRBD2 (5 bases). The V end lost 5 bases, the J end lost 3 bases, and 13 bases lay between the germline ends. Looked up from germline, CDR1 is SGHTA and CDR2 is FQGNSA. The CDR3 covers 14 residues.

This clonotype was detected only a few times. V usage is TRBV12-5 and J usage is TRBJ1-4; unclear D gene. The CDR3 is 15 residues long. The germline CDR1 and CDR2 sequences are LGHNT and FRNRAP. With 3 bases removed from V and 7 bases from J, the gap between germline ends came to 15 bases. CDR3 amino acids: CASGFGREVGEKLFF. The CDR3 DNA follows: TGTGCTAGTGGTTTTGGACGGGAGGTGGGTGAAAAACTGTTTTTT.

This clonotype has more than one count but fewer than ten. The chain links TRBV28 to TRBJ1-6; no reliable D call. Germline V gene sequence: CDR1 MDHEN, CDR2 SYDVKM. There are 14 residues in the CDR3. Trimming cost V 8 bases and J 3 bases, with 11 bases left between them. CDR3 nucleotide sequence: TGTGCCAGCCGAAAGGAGCTCTATAATTCACCCCTCCACTTT. It is translated as CASRKELYNSPLHF.

The chain has TRBV6-1 and TRBJ2-4; possible D gene TRBD2, 6 bases. Trimming cost V 8 bases and J 6 bases, with 8 bases left between them. CDR3 length equals 11 residues. Germline CDR1 is MNHNS and CDR2 is SASEGT. CDR3 residues: CASQGGNIQYF. In DNA, the CDR3 is TGTGCCAGCCAGGGAGGAAACATTCAGTACTTC.

This chain joins TRBV28 and TRBJ2-1; the match to TRBD1 covers 10 bases. Germline CDR1 and CDR2: MDHEN and SYDVKM. The CDR3 runs 12 residues. With V trimmed by 6 bases and J by 15 bases, 8 bases remained unmatched. The CDR3 is CASRGTGVLRFF. The CDR3 nucleotides are TGTGCCAGCAGGGGGACAGGGGTCTTGCGGTTCTTC.

At least ten counts were recorded for this clonotype. J is TRBJ1-2 and V is TRBV6-1; 8 bases line up with TRBD1. The V and J ends lost 5 bases and 7 bases, in that order; junction bases with no gene match: 3. Per the germline V gene, CDR1 is MNHNS and CDR2 is SASEGT. The CDR3 loop spans 12 amino acids. CDR3 in DNA: TGTGCCAGCAGTTCAGGGACAGGTGGCTACACCTTC. This translates into CASSSGTGGYTF.

This clonotype was detected ten times or more. V is TRBV29-1 and J is TRBJ1-1; D is unresolved. The V end was cut by 7 bases, the J end by 5 bases, with 14 bases between. This CDR3 has 12 amino acids. Germline lookup yields CDR1 SQVTM and CDR2 ANQGSEA. This chain's CDR3 is CSAYSPGTEAFF. In DNA form, the CDR3 reads TGCAGCGCTTACTCCCCGGGGACTGAAGCTTTCTTT.

The sample holds a few counts of this clonotype. The rearrangement uses TRBV12-3 or TRBV12-4 and TRBJ2-6; 9 bases agree with TRBD2. The CDR3 extends over 16 amino acids. The junction had 4 bases not matched to a gene; V was cut back by 7 bases and J by 0 bases. The CDR3: CASTLRGGSGANVLTF. In DNA, the CDR3 is TGTGCCAGCACCCTGCGGGGGGGCTCTGGGGCCAACGTCCTGACTTTC.

This rearrangement joins TRBV6-6 to TRBJ1-1, with D hard to call. The V end lost 0 bases, the J end lost 1 base, and 9 bases lay between the germline ends. The germline V gene has CDR1 MNHNY and CDR2 SVGAGI (reference sequence). The CDR3 length is 15 residues. The CDR3 loop reads CASSYSIRTNTEAFF. For the CDR3, the DNA is TGTGCCAGCAGTTACTCGATTAGAACGAACACTGAAGCTTTCTTT.

This clonotype was observed at least ten times. This chain links TRBV30 with TRBJ1-5; 10 bases agree with TRBD1. In germline, CDR1 is GTSNPN, CDR2 SVGIG (reference sequence). The CDR3 length is 17 residues. Trimming took 3 bases from V and 4 from J; bases not matched to a gene: 12. DNA for the CDR3: TGTGCCTGGAGCGAGAGTGGGACAGGGGTTCTTAATCAGCCCCAGCATTTT. It yields the protein CAWSESGTGVLNQPQHF.

This clonotype was seen ten or more times. The V gene is TRBV3-1, the J gene TRBJ2-7; 7 nucleotides agree with TRBD2. V lost 0 bases to trimming and J lost 1 base; unmatched junction nucleotides: 15. The CDR3 has 19 amino acids. CDR1 is LGHDT, CDR2 YNNKEL, per germline (reference sequence). CDR3: CASSQEGLAETRRSYEQYF. In nucleotides, the CDR3 is TGTGCCAGCAGCCAAGAAGGGCTAGCGGAGACGCGAAGGTCCTACGAGCAGTACTTC.

This clonotype was detected ten times or more. V is TRBV4-2 and J is TRBJ2-1, with 13 bases matching TRBD2. With V trimmed by 1 base and J by 7 bases, 4 bases remained unmatched. The V gene's germline CDR1 is LGHNA and CDR2 YNFKEQ. The CDR3 is made up of 16 amino acids. CDR3 nucleotides: TGTGCCAGCAGCCAAGGGACTAGCGGGAGTGGAAATGAGCAGTTCTTC. Its protein product is CASSQGTSGSGNEQFF.